This TCR beta chain is from a study of blood T cell repertoires in COVID-19. For the study at large: Sites in the United States, Italy and Spain provided acute and convalescent COVID-19 samples. In each case, the material was cDNA or gDNA derived from T cells, B-cell-depleted T cells, or PBMCs.

Per the study methods: Amplification from reference gene primers served as the basis for estimated nucleated cell counts. Sequencing used immunoSEQ multiplex PCR; TCRdb keeps in-frame clones, though not all of them. The V and J calls and clone size were taken over from that table, and D and trimming were inferred from the DNA. The table lists around 95,000 clones, just under 80% of them singletons. The V gene's germline CDR1 is MNHNS and CDR2 SASEGT. The CDR3 contains 13 residues. The V segment lost 1 base and the J segment 7 bases; nucleotides outside the gene matches: 3. Sequenced input: peripheral blood. The rearrangement links TRBV6-1 to TRBJ1-2; 7 bases are a match to TRBD1. This TCR was sampled from a woman in her 70s with acute or convalescent COVID-19. DNA of the CDR3: TGTGCCAGCAGTGAAGAGGGGGCGGGTGGCTACACCTTC. Translation: CASSEEGAGGYTF.